This T cell receptor (beta chain) was found in a study of PD-1 blockade in mismatch repair-deficient tumors. Study results and limitations: Tumor-resident clones, often undetectable pretreatment in blood, expanded then contracted after pembrolizumab.

Points on this clone: The antigen remains undetermined.

Looked up from germline, CDR1 is MNHEY and CDR2 is SMNVEV (reference sequence). V dropped 6 bases and J dropped 4; count of bases not matched to a gene: 2. This CDR3 is built from 14 residues. The data were produced by immunoSEQ multiplex PCR, yet TCRdb's version contains in-frame clones alone and is incomplete. The table lists 65,000 to 80,000 clones, about 78% of them singletons. V and J are TRBV27 and TRBJ2-7, with TRBD2 matching 14 bases. The clonotype originates from an adult with mismatch repair-deficient cancer. The source material was peripheral blood, sampled 2 weeks after starting pembrolizumab. The CDR3 is CASRGLAGVYEQYF. In DNA form, the CDR3 reads TGTGCCAGCAGGGGACTAGCGGGAGTTTACGAGCAGTACTTC.